Listed here are 25 T cell receptor beta chains from one sample, sequenced in a study of PD-L1 blockade in urothelial cancer. The data were produced by immunoSEQ multiplex PCR, yet TCRdb's version contains in-frame clones alone and is incomplete. The profile shows about 45,000 clones, around 80% of them singletons. The time point was: peripheral blood 6 weeks after treatment start. The starting material was PBMCs, obtained around atezolizumab (anti-PD-L1) treatment. These receptors came from a man aged 60 to 75 with urothelial cancer.

This sequence joins TRBV28 and TRBJ2-7; 7 nucleotides line up with TRBD2. CDR1 and CDR2 (germline): MDHEN, SYDVKM. The CDR3 consists of 15 residues. J gave up 4 bases and V 5 bases, and 11 bases lay outside the gene matches. CDR3 in amino acids: CASSVGDAGRYEQYF. CDR3 DNA: TGTGCCAGCAGTGTCGGAGATGCCGGGAGGTACGAGCAGTACTTC.

This rearrangement joins TRBV2 to TRBJ1-6; the D is unclear. Germline-derived CDR1 and CDR2 are SNHLY and FYNNEI. The length of the CDR3 is 15 residues. V dropped 7 bases and J dropped 10 bases, with 20 bases sitting between them. The CDR3 loop is CASTATLDEGSPLHF. In nucleotides, the CDR3 is TGTGCCAGCACCGCGACACTCGACGAGGGCTCACCCCTCCACTTT.

The chain has TRBV28 and TRBJ1-5; the D gene is possibly TRBD1 (6 bases). Trimming took off 8 bases at V and 3 bases at J, with 8 bases between the two ends. There are 12 residues in the CDR3. Germline loops: CDR1 MDHEN, CDR2 SYDVKM. DNA for the CDR3: TGTGCCAGCCGGGACACCAATCAGCCCCAGCATTTT. Protein sequence: CASRDTNQPQHF.

The chain is built from TRBV2 and TRBJ1-2; D uncertain. Germline CDR1 reads SNHLY; CDR2 reads FYNNEI. This CDR3 spans 15 amino acids. V was shortened by 8 bases and J by 4 bases, with 20 bases between the two germline ends. The CDR3, as DNA: TGTGCCAGCCAAATCGGGGTAAAGGAAGGCTATGGCTACACCTTC. Translated: CASQIGVKEGYGYTF.

This clone was found once. This chain uses TRBV2 with TRBJ2-7, with D possibly matching TRBD1 (6 bases). This CDR3 region has 12 residues. CDR1 is SNHLY, CDR2 FYNNEI, per germline. The V end lost 8 bases, the J end lost 6 bases, and 14 bases lay between the germline ends. CDR3 sequence reads: CASLDRGGEQYF. The CDR3, as DNA: TGTGCCAGCTTGGACAGAGGAGGCGAGCAGTACTTC.

CDR3 DNA: TGTGCCAGCAGTCGGGACAATGAGCAGTTCTTC. Translation gives CASSRDNEQFF. V is TRBV2 and J is TRBJ2-1; D remains unclear. CDR3 length: 11 amino acids. Germline CDR1 reads SNHLY; CDR2 reads FYNNEI. The ends were cut back, 5 bases at V and 5 bases at J, with 4 bases in the middle.

This chain connects TRBV27 to TRBJ2-6; D gene uncertain. The CDR3 runs 15 residues. Between the trimmed V and J ends, which lost 6 bases and 0 bases, there was a span of 9 bases. In germline, CDR1 is MNHEY, CDR2 SMNVEV (reference sequence). CDR3 in DNA: TGTGCCAGCAGCTCTCGGAGCTCTGGGGCCAACGTCCTGACTTTC. Protein product: CASSSRSSGANVLTF. Drawing the rest from reference TRBV27 and TRBJ2-6, the complete variable domain is EAQVTQNPRYLITVTGKKLTVTCSQNMNHEYMSWYRQDPGLGLRQIYYSMNVEVTDKGDVPEGYKVSRKEKRNFPLILESPSPNQTSLYFCASSSRSSGANVLTFGAGSRLTVL.

This clone was recorded once. The chain has TRBV5-4 and TRBJ2-6, with 10 bases fitting TRBD2. V was pared by 2 bases and J by 3 bases, with 8 bases of the junction left unmatched. The V gene's germline CDR1 is SGHNT and CDR2 YYREEE (reference sequence). This CDR3 comprises 18 residues. The CDR3 nucleotides read TGTGCCAGCAGCTTTGGGCTAGCGGGAGTTGGTGGGGCCAACGTCCTGACTTTC. As protein: CASSFGLAGVGGANVLTF.

V and J are TRBV11-2 and TRBJ2-5; 10 bases are a match to TRBD2. Germline assignment: CDR1 SGHAT and CDR2 FQNNGV. The V segment lost 4 bases and the J segment 4 bases; nucleotides outside the gene matches: 6. CDR3 length equals 15 residues. Here the CDR3 reads CASSSPLAGTETQYF. The CDR3 coding sequence is TGTGCCAGCAGCTCCCCACTAGCGGGGACAGAGACCCAGTACTTC.

V gene TRBV7-2 combines with J gene TRBJ2-1; 12 bases fit TRBD2. Germline V gene lookup returns CDR1 SGHTA and CDR2 FQGNSA. CDR3 length: 17 amino acids. V was clipped by 2 bases and J by 4 bases; unmatched bases: 6. The CDR3 reads CASSLYPSGGGYNEQFF. CDR3 DNA sequence: TGTGCCAGCAGCTTATATCCTAGCGGGGGGGGTTACAATGAGCAGTTCTTC.

The chain links TRBV6-5 to TRBJ1-5; 7 bases are a match to TRBD1. With 6 bases clipped from V and 6 bases from J, the junction kept 8 bases outside the gene matches. The CDR3 extends over 14 amino acids. Germline V lookup: CDR1 MNHEY, CDR2 SVGAGI. For the CDR3, the DNA is TGTGCCAGCAGCCAACAAGGGGGCGGTCAGCCCCAGCATTTT. Its translation is CASSQQGGGQPQHF.

The rearrangement uses TRBV4-2 and TRBJ1-3; no firm D call. CDR1 LGHNA and CDR2 YNFKEQ come from the germline V gene. Trimming cost V 0 bases and J 0 bases, with 9 bases left between them. The CDR3 is made up of 16 amino acids. CDR3 loop: CASSQEGAASGNTIYF. In nucleotides, the CDR3 is TGTGCCAGCAGCCAAGAGGGCGCAGCCTCTGGAAACACCATATATTTT.

This chain joins TRBV19 and TRBJ1-4, with no clear D. Germline-derived CDR1 and CDR2 are LNHDA and SQIVND (reference sequence). Trimming removed 5 bases from V and 8 bases from J, with 18 bases in between. CDR3 length: 15 amino acids. This CDR3 reads CASSLRTKPHEKLFF. CDR3 DNA sequence: TGTGCCAGTAGTCTCCGGACTAAACCCCACGAAAAACTGTTTTTT.

V and J are TRBV2 and TRBJ1-2; D is unresolved. The germline V gene has CDR1 SNHLY and CDR2 FYNNEI. CDR3 size: 15 residues. V was pared by 0 bases and J by 4 bases, with 12 bases between. This CDR3 reads CASSEARGGLYGYTF. The CDR3 coding sequence is TGTGCCAGCAGTGAAGCGAGAGGTGGTCTCTATGGCTACACCTTC. Combining the CDR3 with reference TRBV2 and TRBJ1-2 gives the whole variable domain EPEVTQTPSHQVTQMGQEVILRCVPISNHLYFYWYRQILGQKVEFLVSFYNNEISEKSEIFDDQFSVERPDGSNFTLKIRSTKLEDSAMYFCASSEARGGLYGYTFGSGTRLTVV.

The chain carries TRBV6-5 and TRBJ2-7; TRBD2 agrees at 10 bases. The length of the CDR3 is 16 residues. The germline V gene has CDR1 MNHEY and CDR2 SVGAGI. Unmatched junction bases numbered 11, after V lost 3 bases and J lost 6 bases. The CDR3: CASSYRRLAGVSEQYF. CDR3 coding DNA: TGTGCCAGCAGTTATCGTCGGCTAGCGGGAGTAAGCGAGCAGTACTTC.

This clone was counted only a few times. The chain recombines TRBV11-2 with TRBJ2-5, with 8 bases matching TRBD2. CDR1 is SGHAT, CDR2 FQNNGV, per germline. This CDR3 region has 14 residues. Unmatched junction bases numbered 1, after V lost 0 bases and J lost 4 bases. The CDR3 sequence is CASSLDRGGETQYF. The CDR3 bases are TGTGCCAGCAGCTTAGATCGGGGGGGAGAGACCCAGTACTTC. Complete variable domain (other parts from reference TRBV11-2 and TRBJ2-5): EAGVAQSPRYKIIEKRQSVAFWCNPISGHATLYWYQQILGQGPKLLIQFQNNGVVDDSQLPKDRFSAERLKGVDSTLKIQPAKLEDSAVYLCASSLDRGGETQYFGPGTRLLVL.

The rearrangement links TRBV5-1 to TRBJ2-5; D is undetermined. V gave up 0 bases and J gave up 2 bases, with 8 bases separating them. Germline CDR1 SGHRS, CDR2 YFSETQ. CDR3 length: 14 amino acids. The CDR3 DNA reads as TGCGCCAGCAGCTTGGAATCCGTTCAAGAGACCCAGTACTTC. It codes for CASSLESVQETQYF.

The chain combines TRBV11-2 with TRBJ2-3; D gene ambiguous. Germline CDR1 SGHAT, CDR2 FQNNGV. V was trimmed by 5 bases and J by 0 bases, leaving 15 bases between them. This CDR3 is built from 16 residues. The CDR3 sequence: CASSPPVKPSTDTQYF. The CDR3, as DNA: TGTGCCAGCAGCCCCCCCGTCAAGCCTAGCACAGATACGCAGTATTTT.

This clone came up once. J is TRBJ1-1 and V is TRBV4-3; tentatively, D is TRBD1 (6 bases). The CDR3 runs 15 residues. Germline CDR1 LGHNA, CDR2 YSLEER. Trimming stripped 0 bases from V and 10 bases from J, with 18 bases between. CDR3 amino acids: CASSQDRSGDKGAFF. The CDR3, as DNA: TGCGCCAGCAGCCAAGATCGATCAGGGGATAAGGGAGCTTTCTTT.

This clone has a handful of counts. The chain is built from TRBV7-2 and TRBJ1-1; D not resolved. Trimming cost V 1 base and J 2 bases, with 11 bases left between them. The CDR3 extends over 15 amino acids. Germline V gene data show CDR1 as SGHTA and CDR2 as FQGNSA. The CDR3 protein is CASSLGNRDNTEAFF. In nucleotides, the CDR3 is TGTGCCAGCAGCTTAGGAAACAGAGATAACACTGAAGCTTTCTTT.

V usage is TRBV7-9 and J usage is TRBJ2-3; TRBD2 agrees at 12 bases. CDR1 and CDR2 (germline): SEHNR, FQNEAQ (reference sequence). Trimming removed 1 base from V and 7 bases from J; junction bases left unmatched: 6. CDR3 length: 16 amino acids. This CDR3 is CASSLVGTSGQNTQYF. The CDR3, as DNA: TGTGCCAGCAGCTTAGTCGGGACTAGCGGGCAAAATACGCAGTATTTT.

This clone was found once. The chain is built from TRBV6-1 and TRBJ1-2; 8 nucleotides agree with TRBD1. Germline CDR1 reads MNHNS; CDR2 reads SASEGT. V dropped 5 bases and J dropped 6; count of bases not matched to a gene: 8. This CDR3 is 14 amino acids long. Here the CDR3 reads CASSWDRRVDGYTF. Written as DNA, the CDR3 is TGTGCCAGCAGTTGGGACAGGAGGGTAGATGGCTACACCTTC.

This chain uses TRBV10-2 with TRBJ1-2, with D perhaps TRBD1 (5 bases). CDR1 is WSHSY and CDR2 is SAAADI in the germline V gene. This CDR3 has 15 residues. V lost 6 bases to trimming and J lost 4 bases, with 18 bases between them. CDR3 loop: CASRKTDSLLYGYTF. In DNA form, the CDR3 reads TGCGCCAGCAGAAAGACTGACAGCCTCCTCTATGGCTACACCTTC.

J is TRBJ1-1 and V is TRBV4-3; the match to TRBD1 covers 9 bases. CDR3 length: 14 residues. Germline assignment: CDR1 LGHNA and CDR2 YSLEER. The V and J ends lost 4 bases and 6 bases, in that order; junction bases with no gene match: 6. Here the CDR3 reads CASSPQGALAEAFF. The CDR3 region has the DNA TGCGCCAGCAGCCCACAGGGGGCTCTCGCTGAAGCTTTCTTT.

V usage is TRBV9 and J usage is TRBJ2-7; TRBD2 matches at 7 bases. Germline lookup yields CDR1 SGDLS and CDR2 YYNGEE. CDR3 length equals 14 residues. With 0 bases clipped from V and 7 bases from J, the junction kept 7 bases outside the gene matches. As DNA, the CDR3 is TGTGCCAGCAGCGTAGGGGCGGGAGTAGGTGAGCAGTACTTC. This gives the protein CASSVGAGVGEQYF.